The 31 T cell receptor beta chains reported below all come from one sample, sequenced in a study of blood T cell repertoires in COVID-19. Sequencing was performed with immunoSEQ multiplex PCR; in TCRdb, only in-frame clones are kept and a portion is missing. The table records under 250,000 clones, around 80% of them present only once. The sequencing input was peripheral blood. Every receptor here comes from a woman in her late teens or twenties with acute or convalescent COVID-19.

The V call is TRBV19, the J call TRBJ2-3, with TRBD1 matching over 8 bases. Germline V gives CDR1 LNHDA, CDR2 SQIVND (reference sequence). The length of the CDR3 is 13 residues. V trimming: 7 bases; J trimming: 1 base; junction bases outside the gene matches: 1. The CDR3 DNA reads as TGTGCCAGTACGGGACAGGGCACAGATACGCAGTATTTT. Translated, it gives CASTGQGTDTQYF.

This clone has a handful of counts. This chain connects TRBV18 to TRBJ1-1, with D possibly being TRBD1 (6 bases). Germline V gene sequence: CDR1 KGHSH, CDR2 LQKENI. This CDR3 is built from 17 residues. V was cut by 5 bases and J by 7 bases, with 26 bases left in between. CDR3 in amino acids: CASSFNYSPQGHFEAFF. The CDR3 nucleotides are TGTGCCAGCTCATTCAATTACAGTCCCCAGGGGCACTTTGAAGCTTTCTTT.

The V and J genes are TRBV30 and TRBJ1-5, with D perhaps TRBD1 (6 bases). Germline assignment: CDR1 GTSNPN and CDR2 SVGIG (reference sequence). This CDR3 has 14 residues. Deletions cut 5 bases from V and 0 bases from J, with 11 bases between. In DNA, the CDR3 is TGTGCCTGGCAGACAGGTAATAGCAATCAGCCCCAGCATTTT. Encoded protein: CAWQTGNSNQPQHF.

The chain combines TRBV6-5 with TRBJ1-2, with D possibly being TRBD1 (6 bases). Trimming took off 0 bases at V and 4 bases at J, with 6 bases between the two ends. The CDR3 consists of 13 residues. Germline loops: CDR1 MNHEY, CDR2 SVGAGI. The CDR3 DNA sequence: TGTGCCAGCAGTTACTCGGGGGCCTATGGCTACACCTTC. Translation: CASSYSGAYGYTF.

This rearrangement joins TRBV4-2 to TRBJ2-3; D call uncertain. Trimming pared 0 bases from V and 2 bases from J, leaving 15 bases between. The CDR3 covers 17 residues. CDR1 and CDR2 (germline): LGHNA, YNFKEQ. The CDR3 loop is CASSQDLLRRDTDTQYF. CDR3 coding DNA: TGTGCCAGCAGCCAAGATCTCCTGAGGAGAGACACAGATACGCAGTATTTT.

The V and J genes are TRBV18 and TRBJ2-5; 7 nucleotides line up with TRBD1. The trim removed 4 bases at V and 1 base at J, leaving 9 bases unmatched. The germline CDR1 and CDR2 sequences are KGHSH and LQKENI. The CDR3 totals 16 residues. The CDR3 coding sequence is TGTGCCAGCTCACGGAATGACAGGGAATTCCAAGAGACCCAGTACTTC. It translates to CASSRNDREFQETQYF.

The J gene is TRBJ1-1, the V gene TRBV18, with D possibly matching TRBD1 (5 bases). With 8 bases removed from V and 6 bases from J, the gap between germline ends came to 22 bases. The germline gives CDR1 KGHSH, CDR2 LQKENI. This CDR3 has 15 residues. The CDR3, as DNA: TGTGCCAGCCTCCCGGCAGGGTTAAGGGGTGCTGAAGCTTTCTTT. Encoded protein: CASLPAGLRGAEAFF. The variable domain in full, with the rest retrieved from reference TRBV18 and TRBJ1-1, is NAGVMQNPRHLVRRRGQEARLRCSPMKGHSHVYWYRQLPEEGLKFMVYLQKENIIDESGMPKERFSAEFPKEGPSILRIQQVVRGDSAAYFCASLPAGLRGAEAFFGQGTRLTVV.

V gene TRBV5-1 combines with J gene TRBJ2-3; a weak D match, TRBD2 (6 bases). CDR3 length: 14 amino acids. CDR1 and CDR2 (germline): SGHRS, YFSETQ. Deletions cut 4 bases from V and 4 bases from J, with 13 bases between. CDR3 loop: CASSVTSRADTQYF. In DNA form, the CDR3 reads TGCGCCAGCAGCGTGACTAGTCGTGCAGATACGCAGTATTTT.

This clone was detected once. This rearrangement joins TRBV7-2 to TRBJ2-5; 11 bases fit TRBD2. This CDR3 is built from 14 residues. Germline-derived CDR1 and CDR2 are SGHTA and FQGNSA. Trimming removed 5 bases from V and 9 bases from J; junction bases left unmatched: 8. CDR3 residues: CASSPGTSGAPQYF. The CDR3 DNA is TGTGCCAGCAGCCCCGGGACTAGCGGAGCGCCCCAGTACTTC.

V usage is TRBV27 and J usage is TRBJ1-1, with D possibly matching TRBD1 (6 bases). Germline CDR1 is MNHEY and CDR2 is SMNVEV (reference sequence). The V end was cut by 6 bases, the J end by 1 base, with 18 bases between. The CDR3 runs 16 residues. CDR3 amino acids: CASSLTRGGGNTEAFF. The CDR3 nucleotides read TGTGCCAGCAGCCTAACAAGGGGAGGGGGGAACACTGAAGCTTTCTTT.

For the CDR3, the DNA is TGTGCCTGGACCACATCCTTGGTACAGGGGAATTCACCCCTCCACTTT. Its protein product is CAWTTSLVQGNSPLHF. The V call is TRBV30, the J call TRBJ1-6, with TRBD1 matching 7 bases. CDR3 size: 16 residues. V dropped 4 bases and J dropped 7; count of bases not matched to a gene: 13. The germline gives CDR1 GTSNPN, CDR2 SVGIG (reference sequence). Based on the CDR3 plus reference TRBV30 and TRBJ1-6, the full variable domain is SQTIHQWPATLVQPVGSPLSLECTVEGTSNPNLYWYRQAAGRGLQLLFYSVGIGQISSEVPQNLSASRPQDRQFILSSKKLLLSDSGFYLCAWTTSLVQGNSPLHFGNGTRLTVT.

This clone was recorded a few times. The chain is built from TRBV28 and TRBJ1-2; 9 bases agree with TRBD1. Germline V gives CDR1 MDHEN, CDR2 SYDVKM. The CDR3 is 14 amino acids. V lost 6 bases and J lost 10; bases outside the gene matches: 12. CDR3 nucleotides: TGTGCCAGCAGCTTTGTGGACAGGGGAGTAGTCTACACCTTC. It specifies CASSFVDRGVVYTF.

This clone has just a few counts. This chain connects TRBV2 to TRBJ2-7, with 8 bases that match TRBD2. CDR1 and CDR2 (germline): SNHLY, FYNNEI. The CDR3 extends over 15 amino acids. Germline trimming cut 6 bases from V and 2 bases from J; bases unmatched to any gene: 9. The chain's CDR3 is CASRETSGSTYEQYF. CDR3 DNA: TGTGCCAGCAGGGAAACTAGCGGATCTACCTACGAGCAGTACTTC.

The chain joins TRBV19 to TRBJ1-5, with 9 bases matching TRBD1. The CDR3 contains 16 residues. Germline CDR1 reads LNHDA; CDR2 reads SQIVND (reference sequence). V was clipped by 5 bases and J by 4 bases; unmatched bases: 9. The CDR3 coding sequence is TGTGCCAGTAGTCCAAGGGGGACAGGGCCAAATCAGCCCCAGCATTTT. It translates to CASSPRGTGPNQPQHF. Combining the CDR3 with reference TRBV19 and TRBJ1-5 gives the whole variable domain DGGITQSPKYLFRKEGQNVTLSCEQNLNHDAMYWYRQDPGQGLRLIYYSQIVNDFQKGDIAEGYSVSREKKESFPLTVTSAQKNPTAFYLCASSPRGTGPNQPQHFGDGTRLSIL.

This clone was picked up a small number of times. The rearrangement uses TRBV6-1 and TRBJ1-3; maybe TRBD1 (6 bases). In germline, CDR1 is MNHNS, CDR2 SASEGT. The CDR3 totals 12 residues. With 3 bases removed from V and 9 bases from J, the gap between germline ends came to 9 bases. The CDR3 DNA is TGTGCCAGCAGTGAGCAGGGGAGCACCATATATTTT. This encodes CASSEQGSTIYF.

The genes are TRBV6-4 and TRBJ2-1; D remains unclear. The CDR3 covers 13 residues. V was shortened by 8 bases and J by 8 bases, with 16 bases between the two germline ends. From germline, CDR1 is MRHNA and CDR2 SNTAGT. DNA for the CDR3: TGTGCCAGCGCTAGAACCGATCTACATGAGCAGTTCTTC. This sequence encodes CASARTDLHEQFF.

The genes are TRBV2 and TRBJ2-7; tentatively, D is TRBD1 (5 bases). Germline lookup yields CDR1 SNHLY and CDR2 FYNNEI. The CDR3 is made up of 13 amino acids. V lost 10 bases, J lost 5 bases, and 18 bases lay in between. The chain's CDR3 is CAILLFSRDEQYF. The CDR3 bases are TGTGCCATCCTTCTATTTTCCAGGGACGAGCAGTACTTC.

The rearrangement uses TRBV12-5 and TRBJ2-6, with 7 bases aligning to TRBD2. Germline lookup yields CDR1 LGHNT and CDR2 FRNRAP. CDR3 size: 21 residues. V was clipped by 3 bases and J by 0 bases; unmatched bases: 17. The CDR3 bases are TGTGCTAGTGGTTTAGTCCGACCGTGGGCTAGCGGACACTCTGGGGCCAACGTCCTGACTTTC. Translating it yields CASGLVRPWASGHSGANVLTF.

CDR3 DNA sequence: TGTGCCAGCAGCCAGCCTAGCGGGAAGGGTGAGCAGTTCTTC. It specifies CASSQPSGKGEQFF. The chain is built from TRBV7-9 and TRBJ2-1; 9 bases are shared with TRBD2. With 5 bases clipped from V and 9 bases from J, the junction kept 8 bases outside the gene matches. The germline V gene encodes CDR1 SEHNR and CDR2 FQNEAQ (reference sequence). CDR3 length: 14 residues.

This rearrangement joins TRBV9 to TRBJ2-3, with 8 bases aligning to TRBD1. Germline CDR1 and CDR2: SGDLS and YYNGEE. The CDR3 covers 15 residues. V was clipped by 0 bases and J by 3 bases; unmatched bases: 3. This CDR3 reads CASSVEQGATDTQYF. In DNA, the CDR3 is TGTGCCAGCAGCGTAGAGCAGGGGGCAACAGATACGCAGTATTTT. Looking up the rest from reference TRBV9 and TRBJ2-3 gives the full variable domain: DSGVTQTPKHLITATGQRVTLRCSPRSGDLSVYWYQQSLDQGLQFLIQYYNGEERAKGNILERFSAQQFPDLHSELNLSSLELGDSALYFCASSVEQGATDTQYFGPGTRLTVL.

The count of this clone is one. The V gene is TRBV4-2, the J gene TRBJ2-1; 8 nucleotides line up with TRBD2. There are 17 residues in the CDR3. Germline V gene data show CDR1 as LGHNA and CDR2 as YNFKEQ. The trim removed 4 bases at V and 12 bases at J, leaving 20 bases unmatched. For the CDR3, the DNA is TGTGCCAGCAGCCCCTCCGGAAGCCCGGGGGCGGCGGGAGGGCAGTTCTTC. It is translated as CASSPSGSPGAAGGQFF.

The chain uses TRBV9 and TRBJ2-5, with D perhaps matching TRBD2 (6 bases). V was clipped by 0 bases and J by 7 bases, with 13 bases between them. Germline V CDR1 and CDR2: SGDLS, YYNGEE. The CDR3 is 14 amino acids. The CDR3, as DNA: TGTGCCAGCAGCGTAGGCGGGACCCCGGGGACCCAGTACTTC. This codes for CASSVGGTPGTQYF.

The V and J genes are TRBV28 and TRBJ1-5, with TRBD1 identical over 11 bases. J lost 4 bases, V lost 7 bases, and 12 bases had no gene match. The CDR3 extends over 17 amino acids. Germline assignment: CDR1 MDHEN and CDR2 SYDVKM. The CDR3 region is CASTPDRGRLRNQPQHF. Here the CDR3 DNA reads TGTGCCAGCACCCCGGACAGGGGGCGACTTAGGAATCAGCCCCAGCATTTT.

This chain links TRBV25-1 with TRBJ1-3; 7 bases are shared with TRBD1. There are 17 residues in the CDR3. V dropped 2 bases and J dropped 2; count of bases not matched to a gene: 9. CDR1 MGHDK and CDR2 SYGVNS come from the germline V gene. For the CDR3, the DNA is TGTGCCAGCAGTGAAGGGTGGACCAGGGGGACTGGAAACACCATATATTTT. This sequence encodes CASSEGWTRGTGNTIYF.

The chain joins TRBV6-5 to TRBJ1-1; a possible D gene is TRBD1 (5 bases). The length of the CDR3 is 15 residues. V was pared by 6 bases and J by 0 bases, with 14 bases between. Germline CDR1 is MNHEY and CDR2 is SVGAGI. As DNA, the CDR3 is TGTGCCAGCAGCCCCCTGGACACGATGAACACTGAAGCTTTCTTT. This sequence encodes CASSPLDTMNTEAFF.

This sequence joins TRBV7-8 and TRBJ2-2, with 11 bases that match TRBD1. With V trimmed by 4 bases and J by 6 bases, 7 bases remained unmatched. CDR1 is SGHVS, CDR2 FQNEAQ, per germline. CDR3 length: 16 residues. CDR3 loop: CASSYRTGGAAGELFF. In DNA, the CDR3 is TGTGCCAGCAGCTACCGGACAGGGGGCGCGGCCGGGGAGCTGTTTTTT.

Written as DNA, the CDR3 is TGTGCCAGCAGCTTAGCGGCTAGCGGTACCTACGAGCAGTACTTC. It encodes CASSLAASGTYEQYF. The rearrangement joins TRBV11-2 to TRBJ2-7; 7 bases agree with TRBD2. Germline V gene sequence: CDR1 SGHAT, CDR2 FQNNGV. The V segment lost 1 base and the J segment 2 bases; nucleotides outside the gene matches: 5. CDR3 length: 15 amino acids.

The chain links TRBV27 to TRBJ1-4, with 11 bases identical to TRBD1. This CDR3 has 16 residues. V shed 4 bases and J 8 bases; nucleotides not matched to a gene: 9. Germline V CDR1 and CDR2: MNHEY, SMNVEV (reference sequence). CDR3 DNA sequence: TGTGCCAGCAGTTCCCCGGGACAGGGGGTAGGCGAAAAACTGTTTTTT. As protein: CASSSPGQGVGEKLFF.

The chain links TRBV6-5 to TRBJ1-6; 7 positions agree with TRBD1. This CDR3 is built from 14 residues. V lost 2 bases and J lost 9; bases outside the gene matches: 4. The germline gives CDR1 MNHEY, CDR2 SVGAGI. The chain's CDR3 is CASSYRGPSSPLHF. CDR3 in DNA: TGTGCCAGCAGTTACAGGGGGCCTAGTTCACCCCTCCACTTT.

CDR3 sequence reads: CASSDSIGQLREKLFF. The CDR3, as DNA: TGTGCCAGCAGCGACAGTATTGGGCAACTACGCGAAAAACTGTTTTTT. The chain joins TRBV7-9 to TRBJ1-4; a possible D gene is TRBD1 (5 bases). The CDR3 runs 16 residues. The germline CDR1 and CDR2 sequences are SEHNR and FQNEAQ (reference sequence). V was trimmed by 5 bases and J by 8 bases, leaving 21 bases between them.

This chain uses TRBV5-4 with TRBJ2-5; TRBD2 aligns across 10 bases. Trimming took 2 bases from V and 1 from J; bases not matched to a gene: 5. The length of the CDR3 is 16 residues. The germline CDR1 and CDR2 sequences are SGHNT and YYREEE (reference sequence). In DNA, the CDR3 is TGTGCCAGCAGCTTAAATTTAGCGGGAGGCCAAGAGACCCAGTACTTC. Its protein product is CASSLNLAGGQETQYF.